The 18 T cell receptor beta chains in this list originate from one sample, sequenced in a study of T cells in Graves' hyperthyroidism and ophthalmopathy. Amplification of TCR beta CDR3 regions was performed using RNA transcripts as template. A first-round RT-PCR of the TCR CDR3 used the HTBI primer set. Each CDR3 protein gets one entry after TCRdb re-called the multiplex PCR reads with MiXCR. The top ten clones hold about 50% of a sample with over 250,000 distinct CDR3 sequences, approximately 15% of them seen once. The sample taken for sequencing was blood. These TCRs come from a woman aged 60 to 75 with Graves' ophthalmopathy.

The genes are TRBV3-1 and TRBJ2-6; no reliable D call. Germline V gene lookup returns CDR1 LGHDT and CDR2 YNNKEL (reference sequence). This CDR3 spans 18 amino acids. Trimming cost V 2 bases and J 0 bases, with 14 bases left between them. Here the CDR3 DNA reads TGTGCCAGCAGCCAAAGGCATGAATCAGCCTCTGGGGCCAACGTCCTGACTTTC. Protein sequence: CASSQRHESASGANVLTF.

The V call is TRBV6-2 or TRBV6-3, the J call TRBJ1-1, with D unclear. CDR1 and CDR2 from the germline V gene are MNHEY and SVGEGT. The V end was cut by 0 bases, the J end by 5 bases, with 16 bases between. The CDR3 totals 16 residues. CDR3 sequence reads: CASSYSQGGRETEAFF. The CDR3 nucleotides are TGTGCCAGCAGTTACTCTCAAGGAGGAAGGGAAACTGAAGCTTTCTTT.

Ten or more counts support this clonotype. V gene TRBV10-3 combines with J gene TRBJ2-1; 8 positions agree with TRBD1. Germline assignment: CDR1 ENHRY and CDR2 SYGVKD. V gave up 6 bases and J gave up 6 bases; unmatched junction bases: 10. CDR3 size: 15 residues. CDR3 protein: CAISYGQGTANEQFF. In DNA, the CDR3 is TGTGCCATCAGCTATGGACAGGGAACGGCCAATGAGCAGTTCTTC.

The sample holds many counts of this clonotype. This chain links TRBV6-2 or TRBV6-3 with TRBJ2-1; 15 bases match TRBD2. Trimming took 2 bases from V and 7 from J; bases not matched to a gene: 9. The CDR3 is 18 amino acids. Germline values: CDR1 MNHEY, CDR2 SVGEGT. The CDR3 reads CASSYPTGTSGRSNEQFF. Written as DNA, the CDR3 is TGTGCCAGCAGTTACCCAACAGGGACTAGCGGGAGGTCTAATGAGCAGTTCTTC.

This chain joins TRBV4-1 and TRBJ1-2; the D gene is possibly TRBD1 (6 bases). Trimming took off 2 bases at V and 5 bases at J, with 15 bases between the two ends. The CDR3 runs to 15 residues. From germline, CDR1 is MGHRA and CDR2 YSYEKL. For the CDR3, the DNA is TGCGCCAGCAGCCAACCGGGCGGGGGGCAGTATGGCTACACCTTC. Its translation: CASSQPGGGQYGYTF.

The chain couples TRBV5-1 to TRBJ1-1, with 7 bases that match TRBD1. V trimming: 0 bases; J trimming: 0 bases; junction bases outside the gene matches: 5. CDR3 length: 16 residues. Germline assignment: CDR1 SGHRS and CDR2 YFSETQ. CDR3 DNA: TGCGCCAGCAGCTTGGCGGGGACAGATCTGAACACTGAAGCTTTCTTT. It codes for CASSLAGTDLNTEAFF.

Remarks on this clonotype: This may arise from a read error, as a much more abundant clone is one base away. The CDR3 nucleotides read TGTGCCAGCAGCCCCCCCCGGGAGAGGAACTATGGCTACACCTTC. Translated: CASSPPRERNYGYTF. V gene TRBV6-2 or TRBV6-3 combines with J gene TRBJ1-2, with D unresolved. CDR3 length: 15 residues. CDR1 is MNHEY, CDR2 SVGEGT, per germline. The V gene lost 6 bases and the J gene lost 2 bases, with 16 bases spanning the gap.

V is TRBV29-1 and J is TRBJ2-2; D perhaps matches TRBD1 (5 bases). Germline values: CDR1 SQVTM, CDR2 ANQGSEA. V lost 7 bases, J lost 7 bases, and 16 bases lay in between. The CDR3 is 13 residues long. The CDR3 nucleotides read TGCAGCGCTGATCCAGGGCCTGACGGGGAGCTGTTTTTT. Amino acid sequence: CSADPGPDGELFF.

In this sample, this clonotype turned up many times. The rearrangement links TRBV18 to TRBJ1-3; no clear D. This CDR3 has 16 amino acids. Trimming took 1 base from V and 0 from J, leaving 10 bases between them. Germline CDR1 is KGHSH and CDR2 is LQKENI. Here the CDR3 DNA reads TGTGCCAGCTCACCACGGCAGCAACCCTCTGGAAACACCATATATTTT. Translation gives CASSPRQQPSGNTIYF.

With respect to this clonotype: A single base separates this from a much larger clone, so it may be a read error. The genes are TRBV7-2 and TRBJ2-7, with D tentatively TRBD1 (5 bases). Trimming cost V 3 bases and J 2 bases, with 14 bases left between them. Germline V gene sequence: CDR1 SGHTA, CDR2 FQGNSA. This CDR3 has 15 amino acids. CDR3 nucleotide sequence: TGTGCCAGCAGCTTGGTGAATGGGGCCGCCTACGAGCAGTACTTC. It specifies CASSLVNGAAYEQYF.

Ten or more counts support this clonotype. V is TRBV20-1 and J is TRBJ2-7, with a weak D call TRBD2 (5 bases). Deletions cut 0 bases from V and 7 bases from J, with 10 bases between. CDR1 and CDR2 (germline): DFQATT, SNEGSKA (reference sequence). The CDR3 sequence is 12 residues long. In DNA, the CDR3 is TGCAGTGCTAGAGATCAACTAGGTGAGCAGTACTTC. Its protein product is CSARDQLGEQYF.

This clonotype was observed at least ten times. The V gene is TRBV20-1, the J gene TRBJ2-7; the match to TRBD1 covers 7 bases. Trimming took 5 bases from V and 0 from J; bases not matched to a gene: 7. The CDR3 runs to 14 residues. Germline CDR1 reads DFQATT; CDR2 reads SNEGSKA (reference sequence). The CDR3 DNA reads TGCAGTGCTTGGGGACAGCGGAACTCCTACGAGCAGTACTTC. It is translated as CSAWGQRNSYEQYF.

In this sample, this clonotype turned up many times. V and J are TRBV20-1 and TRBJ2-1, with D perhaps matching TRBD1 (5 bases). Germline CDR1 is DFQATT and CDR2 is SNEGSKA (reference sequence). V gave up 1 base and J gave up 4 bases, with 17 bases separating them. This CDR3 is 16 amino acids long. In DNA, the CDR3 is TGCAGTGCTAGAGGGGGCGGTGTGCAATTTTACAATGAGCAGTTCTTC. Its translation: CSARGGGVQFYNEQFF.

The CDR3 nucleotides are TGTGCCAGCAGGGGGCGGGGGTACGAGCAGTACTTC. Its protein product is CASRGRGYEQYF. This chain uses TRBV28 with TRBJ2-7, with TRBD2 matching 7 bases. Germline V gene lookup returns CDR1 MDHEN and CDR2 SYDVKM. The CDR3 is 12 amino acids. V lost 6 bases and J lost 4; bases outside the gene matches: 3.

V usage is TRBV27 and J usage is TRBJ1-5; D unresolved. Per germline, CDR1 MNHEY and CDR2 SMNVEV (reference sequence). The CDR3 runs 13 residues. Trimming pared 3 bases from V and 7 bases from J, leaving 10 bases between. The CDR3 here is CASSFARSQPQHF. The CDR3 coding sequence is TGTGCCAGCAGTTTCGCACGGAGCCAGCCCCAGCATTTT.

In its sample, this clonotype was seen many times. This CDR3 is CASSSTTGARGYTF. CDR3 nucleotides: TGTGCCAGCAGTTCCACCACAGGGGCCCGGGGCTACACCTTC. The rearrangement joins TRBV6-1 to TRBJ1-2; TRBD1 matches at 7 bases. Germline V CDR1 and CDR2: MNHNS, SASEGT. There are 14 residues in the CDR3. With V trimmed by 5 bases and J by 8 bases, 11 bases remained unmatched.

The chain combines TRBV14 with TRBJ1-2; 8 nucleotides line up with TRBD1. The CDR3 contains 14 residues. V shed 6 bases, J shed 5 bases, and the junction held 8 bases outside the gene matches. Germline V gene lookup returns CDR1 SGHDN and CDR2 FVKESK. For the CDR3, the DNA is TGTGCCAGCAGTATCCACGGGACAGGTTATGGCTACACCTTC. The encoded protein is CASSIHGTGYGYTF.

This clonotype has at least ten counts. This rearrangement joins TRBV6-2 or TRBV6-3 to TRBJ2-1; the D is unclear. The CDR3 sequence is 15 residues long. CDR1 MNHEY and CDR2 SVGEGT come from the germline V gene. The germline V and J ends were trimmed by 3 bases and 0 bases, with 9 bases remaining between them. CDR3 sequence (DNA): TGTGCCAGCAGTTATTTTCCTAGCTCCTACAATGAGCAGTTCTTC. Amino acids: CASSYFPSSYNEQFF.